This record looks at one T cell receptor beta chain sequence and its context. What it recognizes is unknown. The source of the sample is a study of T-cell memory formation after mild COVID-19. One entry per CDR3 protein results from TCRdb running MiXCR on the 5' RACE reads. Found here are about 180,000 distinct CDR3 sequences, under 20% of them singletons; the top ten hold roughly 3.9%. Study-level findings and limits: Second-wave clones with a day 37 peak had unconfirmed SARS-CoV-2 specificity.

Sequencing was done on a sample of PBMCs or a T cell subset sorted from them (not recorded which). The source of this sequence is a man aged 18 to 29 who had mild COVID-19 (a few samples of this study predate the infection). Cell type and time point are not known.

In DNA form, the CDR3 reads TGTGCCAGCAGTCCTCGGACAGGGTGGCGCGAGCAGTACGTC. Translating it yields CASSPRTGWREQYV. The rearrangement uses TRBV6-2 or TRBV6-3 and TRBJ2-7, with 8 bases matching TRBD1. The V segment lost 5 bases and the J segment 6 bases; nucleotides outside the gene matches: 9. This CDR3 is built from 14 residues. CDR1 and CDR2 (germline): MNHEY, SVGEGT.